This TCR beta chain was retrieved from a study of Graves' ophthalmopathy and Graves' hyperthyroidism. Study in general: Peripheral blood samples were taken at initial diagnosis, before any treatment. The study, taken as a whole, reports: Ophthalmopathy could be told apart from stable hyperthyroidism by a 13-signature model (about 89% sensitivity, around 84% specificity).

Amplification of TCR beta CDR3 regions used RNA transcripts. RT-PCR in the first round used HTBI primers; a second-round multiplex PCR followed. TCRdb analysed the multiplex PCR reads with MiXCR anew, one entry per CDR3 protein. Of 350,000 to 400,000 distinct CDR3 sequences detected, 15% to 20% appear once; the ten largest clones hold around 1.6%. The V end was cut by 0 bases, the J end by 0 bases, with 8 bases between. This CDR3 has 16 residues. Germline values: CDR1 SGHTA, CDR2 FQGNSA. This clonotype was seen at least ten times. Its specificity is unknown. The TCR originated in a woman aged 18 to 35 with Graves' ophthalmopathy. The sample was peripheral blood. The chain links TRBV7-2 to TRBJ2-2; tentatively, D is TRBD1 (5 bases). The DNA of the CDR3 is TGTGCCAGCAGCTTAGCACAGGCGGCGAACACCGGGGAGCTGTTTTTT. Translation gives CASSLAQAANTGELFF. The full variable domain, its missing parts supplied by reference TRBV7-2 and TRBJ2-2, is GAGVSQSPSNKVTEKGKDVELRCDPISGHTALYWYRQSLGQGLEFLIYFQGNSAPDKSGLPSDRFSAERTGGSVSTLTIQRTQQEDSAVYLCASSLAQAANTGELFFGEGSRLTVL.